A single sample gave rise to the 8 T cell receptor beta chains below, sequenced in a study of T-cell reconstitution after alpha-beta-depleted transplantation in children. For TCRbeta, the library was prepared with unique molecular identifiers. From the PCR reads, TCRdb called clonotypes with MiXCR, one entry per CDR3 protein. The sample lists around 240,000 distinct CDR3 sequences, around 7.8% occurring once. The sequencing used PBMCs, mostly from graft donor cells, collected 180 days after TCRalphabeta/CD19-depleted stem cell transplant. The receptors derive from a male patient between 5 and 17 years old who had a stem cell transplant for acute lymphoblastic leukemia, so the T cells may come from the graft donor.

The V gene is TRBV7-9, the J gene TRBJ2-5; 7 bases are a match to TRBD2. This CDR3 contains 11 residues. Germline V gene data show CDR1 as SEHNR and CDR2 as FQNEAQ (reference sequence). The V segment lost 8 bases and the J segment 3 bases; nucleotides outside the gene matches: 0. Here the CDR3 reads CASRGEETQYF. CDR3 bases: TGTGCCAGCCGGGGGGAAGAGACCCAGTACTTC. Combining the CDR3 with reference TRBV7-9 and TRBJ2-5 gives the whole variable domain DTGVSQNPRHKITKRGQNVTFRCDPISEHNRLYWYRQTLGQGPEFLTYFQNEAQLEKSRLLSDRFSAERPKGSFSTLEIQRTEQGDSAMYLCASRGEETQYFGPGTRLLVL.

In this sample, this clonotype turned up many times. V usage is TRBV5-1 and J usage is TRBJ2-1; no reliable D call. The CDR3 is 16 amino acids. Germline-derived CDR1 and CDR2 are SGHRS and YFSETQ. V was trimmed by 4 bases and J by 6 bases, leaving 20 bases between them. CDR3 amino acids: CASSRRASERVNEQFF. Here the CDR3 DNA reads TGCGCCAGCAGCCGAAGGGCCTCTGAAAGAGTCAATGAGCAGTTCTTC.

There are many counts of this clonotype. This chain uses TRBV3-1 with TRBJ2-5, with D tentatively TRBD2 (6 bases). This CDR3 contains 12 residues. V dropped 4 bases and J dropped 14 bases, with 17 bases sitting between them. Germline CDR1 is LGHDT and CDR2 is YNNKEL (reference sequence). CDR3 nucleotides: TGTGCCAGCAGCCTAGCCCGAGGGACTGCCTACTTC. This codes for CASSLARGTAYF.

This clonotype came up many times. This chain joins TRBV29-1 and TRBJ2-1, with 7 bases lining up with TRBD2. V trimming: 1 base; J trimming: 4 bases; junction bases outside the gene matches: 7. CDR3 length: 15 residues. Per the germline V gene, CDR1 is SQVTM and CDR2 is ANQGSEA. CDR3 protein: CSVEGGLAAYNEQFF. As DNA, the CDR3 is TGCAGCGTTGAAGGGGGCCTAGCGGCATACAATGAGCAGTTCTTC.

The sample holds many counts of this clonotype. V is TRBV28 and J is TRBJ2-1; 8 bases align to TRBD1. Losses at the gene ends were 5 bases for V and 14 bases for J; bases not matched to a gene: 17. CDR1 and CDR2 (germline): MDHEN, SYDVKM. This CDR3 has 15 amino acids. DNA of the CDR3: TGTGCCAGCAGTACCGCCGGGACAGGATTGCGGTCGGAGTTCTTC. Its translation is CASSTAGTGLRSEFF.

This clonotype was found many times. This chain uses TRBV29-1 with TRBJ1-1; TRBD1 is a possible D gene (5 bases). CDR3 length: 14 amino acids. In germline, CDR1 is SQVTM, CDR2 ANQGSEA. Deletions cut 0 bases from V and 4 bases from J, with 12 bases between. The CDR3 DNA is TGCAGCGTTGAAGATCCGGCGGGGGTCACTGAAGCTTTCTTT. This translates into CSVEDPAGVTEAFF.

This clonotype was observed many times. J is TRBJ1-1 and V is TRBV6-5; D possibly corresponds to TRBD1 (5 bases). CDR1 and CDR2 from the germline V gene are MNHEY and SVGAGI. The ends were cut back, 2 bases at V and 5 bases at J, with 9 bases in the middle. CDR3 length: 13 amino acids. The CDR3 region is CASSYGAGTEAFF. DNA for the CDR3: TGTGCCAGCAGTTACGGGGCTGGTACTGAAGCTTTCTTT.

The table lists this clonotype with many counts. The rearrangement joins TRBV12-3 or TRBV12-4 to TRBJ2-5; no reliable D call. This CDR3 has 13 residues. V gave up 4 bases and J gave up 5 bases, with 11 bases separating them. CDR3 bases: TGTGCCAGCAGTTCTGCCTTGGGGGAGACCCAGTACTTC. Protein sequence: CASSSALGETQYF.